The present TCR beta chain was sequenced within a study of graft-versus-host responses after intestinal transplantation. Sequencing was performed with immunoSEQ multiplex PCR; in TCRdb, only in-frame clones are kept and a portion is missing. The table includes 35,000 to 55,000 clones, about 93% detected once. The material was PBMCs, obtained around 820 days after a first intestinal transplant, on the day of a second. The origin of this receptor is a human patient who received an intestinal transplant, so some T cells may come from the graft donor.

The CDR3 nucleotides read TGTGCCAGCAGCCCCATGGGACAGTACTACGAGCAGTACTTC. Protein sequence: CASSPMGQYYEQYF. The chain is built from TRBV7-6 and TRBJ2-7, with 7 bases matching TRBD1. The V segment lost 5 bases and the J segment 3 bases; nucleotides outside the gene matches: 7. The CDR3 spans 14 residues. Per the germline V gene, CDR1 is SGHVS and CDR2 is FNYEAQ.